This entry lists 8 T cell receptor beta chains sequenced from one sample in a study of cytomegalovirus exposure and HLA in healthy donors. Vbeta (60) and Jbeta (13) primers were used in the PCR. Clones were sequenced by immunoSEQ multiplex PCR, and TCRdb holds only the in-frame ones, with some missing. The table includes some 150,000 clones, 87% detected once. The source material was PBMCs. The receptors stem from a woman aged 25 to 39 in good health and CMV-seronegative.

In its sample, this clone was seen a few times. This chain connects TRBV10-2 to TRBJ2-1, with 12 nucleotides matching TRBD2. Trimming took 7 bases from V and 6 from J; bases not matched to a gene: 4. This CDR3 has 14 residues. Germline V gives CDR1 WSHSY, CDR2 SAAADI. This CDR3 reads CASTQLAGGNEQFF. CDR3 DNA sequence: TGCGCCAGCACCCAACTAGCGGGAGGCAATGAGCAGTTCTTC.

This clone was observed a single time. The chain employs TRBV29-1 and TRBJ2-6, with TRBD1 matching 9 bases. The CDR3 length is 16 residues. Looked up from germline, CDR1 is SQVTM and CDR2 is ANQGSEA. V dropped 0 bases and J dropped 8; count of bases not matched to a gene: 8. The CDR3 coding sequence is TGCAGCGTTGAAGATCCGAGACAGGGGGTAACCAACGTCCTGACTTTC. Residues: CSVEDPRQGVTNVLTF.

V is TRBV6-1 and J is TRBJ2-1; 13 nucleotides line up with TRBD2. Germline values: CDR1 MNHNS, CDR2 SASEGT. J lost 0 bases, V lost 4 bases, and 9 bases had no gene match. CDR3 size: 19 residues. CDR3 residues: CASSGTSGGLRSSYNEQFF. CDR3 nucleotide sequence: TGTGCCAGCAGTGGGACTAGCGGGGGCCTCCGGAGCTCCTACAATGAGCAGTTCTTC.

The V gene is TRBV5-1, the J gene TRBJ2-2, with 7 bases lining up with TRBD1. Trimming at V came to 4 bases and at J to 5 bases, leaving 2 bases not matched to a gene. Per the germline V gene, CDR1 is SGHRS and CDR2 is YFSETQ. CDR3 length: 13 amino acids. CDR3 protein: CASSATGTGELFF. DNA for the CDR3: TGCGCCAGCAGCGCGACAGGGACCGGGGAGCTGTTTTTT. Filled out from reference TRBV5-1 and TRBJ2-2, the complete variable domain reads KAGVTQTPRYLIKTRGQQVTLSCSPISGHRSVSWYQQTPGQGLQFLFEYFSETQRNKGNFPGRFSGRQFSNSRSEMNVSTLELGDSALYLCASSATGTGELFFGEGSRLTVL.

The V call is TRBV7-3, the J call TRBJ2-1, with 9 positions matching TRBD2. From germline, CDR1 is SGHTA and CDR2 FQGTGA. The CDR3 is made up of 17 amino acids. V was clipped by 3 bases and J by 5 bases; unmatched bases: 11. CDR3 sequence (DNA): TGTGCCAGCAGCTTCCTCCCCGTGGCGGGAGGGGACAATGAGCAGTTCTTC. It specifies CASSFLPVAGGDNEQFF. The full variable domain, with the rest looked up from reference TRBV7-3 and TRBJ2-1, is GAGVSQTPSNKVTEKGKYVELRCDPISGHTALYWYRQSLGQGPEFLIYFQGTGAADDSGLPNDRFFAVRPEGSVSTLKIQRTERGDSAVYLCASSFLPVAGGDNEQFFGPGTRLTVL.

The rearrangement uses TRBV7-6 and TRBJ1-1; the match to TRBD1 covers 7 bases. The V gene's germline CDR1 is SGHVS and CDR2 FNYEAQ. V was clipped by 5 bases and J by 3 bases; unmatched bases: 6. This CDR3 contains 14 residues. As DNA, the CDR3 is TGTGCCAGCAGCCCTACGACAGGGCACACTGAAGCTTTCTTT. Translating it yields CASSPTTGHTEAFF.

This sequence joins TRBV9 and TRBJ2-4; the match to TRBD1 covers 8 bases. The CDR3 has 18 amino acids. V lost 0 bases and J lost 3; bases outside the gene matches: 11. Germline values: CDR1 SGDLS, CDR2 YYNGEE. The CDR3 region is CASSVGLQGAALKNIQYF. As DNA, the CDR3 is TGTGCCAGCAGCGTAGGTCTCCAGGGGGCGGCTCTCAAAAACATTCAGTACTTC.

This sequence joins TRBV28 and TRBJ2-3, with 8 positions matching TRBD2. The CDR3 consists of 15 residues. Trimming cost V 8 bases and J 0 bases; bases outside gene matches: 7. Germline V gene sequence: CDR1 MDHEN, CDR2 SYDVKM. CDR3 amino acids: CASRGGFWSTDTQYF. In DNA, the CDR3 is TGTGCCAGCCGGGGGGGGTTCTGGAGCACAGATACGCAGTATTTT.